Each of the 16 T cell receptor beta chains below was sequenced from the same sample in a study of T cell clonality in common variable immunodeficiency. Study conclusions and caveats: Reportedly, TCR beta sequences from common variable immunodeficiency showed fewer deletions and N-nucleotide insertions.

The assay was immunoSEQ multiplex PCR, and TCRdb's table has in-frame clones only and misses some. The sample is made up of about 28,000 clones, none counted only once. Their target antigens are unknown. The sample consisted of peripheral blood mononuclear cells. The source is a human donor with common variable immunodeficiency.

Comments on this clone: The CDR3 extends 3 residues past the end of the read, so its final part is completed from the germline J gene. The chain carries TRBV19 and TRBJ2-2; D is possibly TRBD1 (5 bases). Germline V gene data show CDR1 as LNHDA and CDR2 as SQIVND (reference sequence). Deletions cut 5 bases from V and 5 bases from J, with 18 bases between. The CDR3 has 16 residues. CDR3 bases read: TGTGCCAGTAGTGCACGATCTATTACAGGTACCGGGGAG. It codes for CASSARSITGTGE. From start to end, the CDR3 is CASSARSITGTGELFF.

This clone has only a few counts. Read data end 3 residues before the CDR3 end; the end is taken from the germline J gene. V gene TRBV19 combines with J gene TRBJ1-2, with 7 bases fitting TRBD1. The CDR3 runs to 14 residues. In germline, CDR1 is LNHDA, CDR2 SQIVND (reference sequence). The sequenced CDR3 bases are TGTGCCAGTAGTGCTGACAGGGCCGTCTCAGGC. Protein: CASSADRAVSG. The whole CDR3 protein is CASSADRAVSGYTF.

A note on this clone: The read ends 3 residues shy of where the CDR3 ends; the end is completed using the germline J gene. The chain employs TRBV7-2 and TRBJ1-2; perhaps TRBD1 as D (5 bases). Germline V CDR1 and CDR2: SGHTA, FQGNSA. This CDR3 contains 15 residues. The CDR3 sequence: CASSLGKPLRGGYTF. The CDR3 bases that were read are TGTGCCAGCAGCTTGGGTAAACCCTTGAGGGGAGGC.

This clone was found many times. Read coverage stops 3 residues before the CDR3 terminus; the germline J gene supplies the remainder. V is TRBV4-1 and J is TRBJ1-1, with TRBD1 identical over 7 bases. The CDR3 consists of 13 residues. The J segment lost 5 bases and the V segment lost 4 bases, leaving 4 bases of the junction unmatched. Looked up from germline, CDR1 is MGHRA and CDR2 is YSYEKL. The CDR3 loop is CASSRQGWTEAFF. Incomplete CDR3 DNA: TGCGCCAGCAGCCGACAGGGTTGGACTGAA.

Comment on this clone: The read is 3 residues too short to cover the CDR3 end, so that end is filled in from the germline J gene. V is TRBV19 and J is TRBJ1-2; weak D call: TRBD1 (6 bases). V dropped 7 bases and J dropped 7 bases, with 28 bases sitting between them. This CDR3 spans 17 amino acids. CDR1 is LNHDA, CDR2 SQIVND, per germline (reference sequence). The CDR3 region is CASKFSTGIISFGGYTF. The sequenced part of the CDR3 DNA is TGTGCCAGTAAATTTTCAACAGGGATTATCTCCTTTGGTGGC.

This clone was found a few times. Read coverage stops 3 residues before the CDR3 terminus; the germline J gene supplies the remainder. The rearrangement uses TRBV7-2 and TRBJ2-7; D unclear. In germline, CDR1 is SGHTA, CDR2 FQGNSA. V was cut by 0 bases and J by 2 bases, with 11 bases left in between. This CDR3 is built from 15 residues. The sequenced part of the CDR3 DNA is TGTGCCAGCAGCTTAGCGGGCCGCTCCACCTACGAG. Its translation: CASSLAGRSTYE. The full CDR3 protein reads CASSLAGRSTYEQYF.

This clone has at least ten counts. The missing CDR3 end, 3 residues past where the read stops, is filled in from the germline J gene. V gene TRBV19 combines with J gene TRBJ1-1; 9 bases fit TRBD1. V lost 5 bases, J lost 0 bases, and 4 bases stayed unmatched. CDR1 is LNHDA and CDR2 is SQIVND in the germline V gene (reference sequence). The CDR3 runs 15 residues. The chain's CDR3 is CASSPRDRVNTEAFF. The CDR3 DNA, read in part, is TGTGCCAGTAGTCCGCGGGACAGGGTGAACACTGAA.

This clone has a handful of counts. Being one base from a much bigger clone, this may be a read error. The read is 3 residues too short to cover the CDR3 end, so that end is filled in from the germline J gene. The gene calls are TRBV30 and TRBJ2-7; maybe TRBD1 (6 bases). The CDR3 is 12 residues long. V shed 1 base and J shed 2 bases, with 6 bases lying between them. Germline CDR1 GTSNPN, CDR2 SVGIG (reference sequence). CDR3: CAWSGTAYEQYF. The covered CDR3 bases are TGTGCCTGGAGTGGGACAGCCTACGAG.

This clone has ten or more counts. Read data end 3 residues before the CDR3 end; the end is taken from the germline J gene. The chain is built from TRBV19 and TRBJ1-2; TRBD1 matches at 7 bases. V was pared by 7 bases and J by 3 bases, with 2 bases of the junction left unmatched. The CDR3 extends over 12 amino acids. Germline lookup yields CDR1 LNHDA and CDR2 SQIVND (reference sequence). CDR3 region: CASIGGDYGYTF. CDR3 DNA, as far as it was read: TGTGCCAGTATAGGGGGCGACTATGGC.

This clone turned up a few times. With the read ending 3 residues before the CDR3 end, the germline J gene is used to fill in that end. V gene TRBV7-3 combines with J gene TRBJ1-2; 10 positions match TRBD1. J lost 7 bases, V lost 5 bases, and 4 bases had no gene match. The CDR3 is 13 amino acids. CDR1 and CDR2 from the germline V gene are SGHTA and FQGTGA. CDR3 residues: CASSLDRGLGYTF. CDR3 bases read: TGTGCCAGCAGCCTTGACAGGGGGCTTGGC.

This clone was seen repeatedly, ten times or more. The CDR3 end is not reached by the read, which stops 3 residues before it; the germline J gene fills it in. V usage is TRBV10-1 and J usage is TRBJ2-7, with D maybe TRBD1 (5 bases). The CDR3 is made up of 13 amino acids. Germline lookup yields CDR1 WNHNN and CDR2 SYGVQD (reference sequence). V dropped 8 bases and J dropped 5 bases, with 16 bases sitting between them. The DNA read from the CDR3 is TGCGCCAGCGGAGAGGCAGGGAACCACGAG. This encodes CASGEAGNHE. The entire CDR3 reads CASGEAGNHEQYF.

This clone was observed a handful of times. The read is 3 residues too short to cover the CDR3 end, so that end is filled in from the germline J gene. This chain uses TRBV7-9 with TRBJ2-3, with TRBD2 matching 7 bases. Germline loops: CDR1 SEHNR, CDR2 FQNEAQ (reference sequence). The CDR3 sequence is 14 residues long. Unmatched junction bases numbered 4, after V lost 5 bases and J lost 2 bases. The part of the CDR3 DNA that was read is TGTGCCAGCAGCCACGGGGGGACCACAGATACG. Translating it yields CASSHGGTTDT. The whole CDR3 is CASSHGGTTDTQYF.

The table lists this clone with a few counts. The sequence runs out 3 residues before the end of the CDR3; the remainder is reconstructed from the germline J gene. This CDR3 is also generated by other DNA sequences in the sample. The rearrangement links TRBV7-9 to TRBJ2-5, with D tentatively TRBD2 (6 bases). There are 14 residues in the CDR3. Between the trimmed V and J ends, which lost 0 bases and 2 bases, there was a span of 7 bases. Germline CDR1 SEHNR, CDR2 FQNEAQ (reference sequence). This CDR3 reads CASSLAGGQETQYF. The DNA read from the CDR3 is TGTGCCAGCAGCTTAGCTGGGGGGCAAGAGACC.

This clone was found a few times. The read ends 3 residues shy of where the CDR3 ends; the end is completed using the germline J gene. The chain recombines TRBV2 with TRBJ2-2, with a tentative D call TRBD2 (7 bases). Germline V gene sequence: CDR1 SNHLY, CDR2 FYNNEI. This CDR3 has 14 residues. The covered CDR3 bases are TGTGCCAGCAGTGAAGCGTACGGGGGGCAGAAG. Protein sequence: CASSEAYGGQK. The CDR3, in full, reads CASSEAYGGQKLFF.

Note on this clone: From the germline J gene comes the end of the CDR3, since the read stops 3 residues before it. V gene TRBV7-9 combines with J gene TRBJ1-4; 10 nucleotides match TRBD1. V shed 3 bases and J 7 bases; nucleotides not matched to a gene: 2. The CDR3 has 14 amino acids. CDR1 and CDR2 (germline): SEHNR, FQNEAQ (reference sequence). The CDR3 reads CASSFGQGGEKLFF. The sequenced part of the CDR3 DNA is TGTGCCAGCAGCTTTGGACAGGGGGGTGAAAAA.

With regard to this clone: The read falls 3 residues short of the CDR3 end, and the missing part is taken from the germline J gene. The J gene is TRBJ1-4, the V gene TRBV30, with TRBD1 matching over 10 bases. The germline gives CDR1 GTSNPN, CDR2 SVGIG (reference sequence). V lost 1 base, J lost 8 bases, and 7 bases stayed unmatched. This CDR3 region has 15 residues. The CDR3 spells CAWSAQTGGREKLFF. CDR3 DNA (partial): TGTGCCTGGAGTGCCCAGACAGGGGGCAGAGAAAAA.